This is a list of T cell receptor beta chains from one sample in a study of cytomegalovirus exposure and HLA in healthy donors. Generated by immunoSEQ multiplex PCR, the TCRdb table keeps only in-frame clones and is missing some. The sample gives about 120,000 clones, approximately 80% of which show up once; around 1.6% is in the top ten. Sequenced material: PBMCs. These receptors came from a female donor in good health and CMV-seronegative. Each CDR3 is given with its conserved first and last residue. D genes are given only for firm matches. For some rows the clone size is stated as once, few or many, or as a class when expanded; others skip it.

d_call j_call v_call clone_size cdr3_nt cdr3_aa
NA TRBJ2-1 TRBV6-6 NA TGTGCCAGCAGTCGACTTGACAATGAGCAGTTCTTC CASSRLDNEQFF
TRBD2 TRBJ2-1 TRBV2 NA TGTGCCAGCAGTCACCCTCTCCTTGGAGCGGGAGGTGGGAATGAGCAGTTCTTC CASSHPLLGAGGGNEQFF
TRBD2 TRBJ2-1 TRBV4-3 NA TGCGCCAGCAGCCAAGATCTGGGTTCCGGGACAGGGGGACTAGCGGGGTACAATGAGCAGTTCTTC CASSQDLGSGTGGLAGYNEQFF
TRBD2 TRBJ2-5 TRBV12-5 few TGTGCTAGTGGTTCCGGGACTAGCGGGAGTAGAGAGACCCAGTACTTC CASGSGTSGSRETQYF
NA TRBJ2-5 TRBV28 few TGTGCCAGCAGACCCTGGAGCGGGCAAGAGACCCAGTACTTC CASRPWSGQETQYF
NA TRBJ1-3 TRBV28 NA TGTGCCAGCAGGAAGGGGCCCTCTGGAAACACCATATATTTT CASRKGPSGNTIYF
NA TRBJ2-7 TRBV23-1 NA TGCGCCAGCAGTCAGTACCTTAGACAGGGAGGCTACGAGCAGTACTTC CASSQYLRQGGYEQYF
NA TRBJ1-2 TRBV5-1 NA TGCGCCAGCAGCTTGAACGGGGGGGTAGGATATGGCTACACCTTC CASSLNGGVGYGYTF
NA TRBJ2-7 TRBV4-1 once TGCGCCAGCAGCCAAGTTGGGGGCGGCCACGAGCAGTACTTC CASSQVGGGHEQYF
NA TRBJ2-5 TRBV28 NA TGTGCCAGCAGTTTATTGACGGAGGAAGAGACCCAGTACTTC CASSLLTEEETQYF
NA TRBJ1-1 TRBV7-9 few TGTGCCAGCAGCTTATCTGTGGGCCATGTGTCTGAAGCTTTCTTT CASSLSVGHVSEAFF
NA TRBJ2-7 TRBV5-5 few TGTGCCAGCAGCCTGACCAGCGGCCCTATCGGGGAGCAGTACTTC CASSLTSGPIGEQYF
TRBD2 TRBJ2-7 TRBV4-3 once TGCGCCAGCAGCCAAGAGGCGAAGAGCGGGAGTGGGTCCTACGAGCAGTACTTC CASSQEAKSGSGSYEQYF
TRBD1 TRBJ2-7 TRBV2 NA TGTGCCAGCAATTTCCGGGACAGGGTACTCTACGAGCAGTACTTC CASNFRDRVLYEQYF
NA TRBJ2-5 TRBV7-7 NA TGTGCTAGCAGCTCAGTAGGACAGTCGGAGACCCAGTACTTC CASSSVGQSETQYF
NA TRBJ2-1 TRBV7-3 NA TGTGCCAGCAGCTTAGGGGCCCGGAACCAGCAGTTCTTC CASSLGARNQQFF
NA TRBJ2-7 TRBV2 once TGTGCCAGCAGTGGAAAGGGGAGGAGCGGGGAGCAGTACTTC CASSGKGRSGEQYF
TRBD1 TRBJ1-5 TRBV28 NA TGTGCCAGCAGCCGACCGACAGGGAGCAATCAGCCCCAGCATTTT CASSRPTGSNQPQHF